This T cell receptor (beta chain) emerged from a study of beta chain features in type 1 diabetes. The investigators reverse transcribed all of the isolated RNA, so they sequenced expressed TCRB transcripts. Libraries were prepared by immunoSEQ multiplex PCR; TCRdb keeps only in-frame clonotypes and omits some of them. The top ten clones hold more than 0.015% of a sample with around 400,000 clones, over 12% of them seen once. CDR1 is SGHNT and CDR2 is YENEEA in the germline V gene. This CDR3 region has 13 residues. Trimming took off 4 bases at V and 4 bases at J, with 10 bases between the two ends. The rearrangement uses TRBV11-3 and TRBJ1-1; D not certain. The sample comprised naive CD4+ T cells from blood. This TCR was recovered from a woman in her late teens or twenties in good health. The CDR3 reads CASSSSWATEAFF. Written as DNA, the CDR3 is TGTGCCAGCAGCTCGTCTTGGGCCACTGAAGCTTTCTTT.